This T cell receptor beta chain is drawn from a study of blood T cells in healthy people across ages. In germline, CDR1 is LGHNA, CDR2 YSLEER. The CDR3 runs 16 residues. The V and J ends lost 8 bases and 3 bases, in that order; junction bases with no gene match: 11. The authors ran a second PCR of roughly 7 to 11 cycles using a sample-barcoded 5' primer and a J-beta primer mix. TCRdb analysed the 5' RACE reads with MiXCR anew, one entry per CDR3 protein. The sample holds about 1.1 million distinct CDR3 sequences, around two fifths seen once. Study-wide findings and caveats: Strong correlation linked observed beta diversity and percent naive T cells.

In regard to this clonotype: Its antigen is currently unknown.

Sequenced material: blood. This sequence was found in a man younger than 35 in good health. The chain couples TRBV4-3 to TRBJ2-1, with 9 bases identical to TRBD1. The CDR3 DNA reads TGCGCCAGCTGTCCTGACAGGGGGAGGGTCTACAATGAGCAGTTCTTC. Translation gives CASCPDRGRVYNEQFF.